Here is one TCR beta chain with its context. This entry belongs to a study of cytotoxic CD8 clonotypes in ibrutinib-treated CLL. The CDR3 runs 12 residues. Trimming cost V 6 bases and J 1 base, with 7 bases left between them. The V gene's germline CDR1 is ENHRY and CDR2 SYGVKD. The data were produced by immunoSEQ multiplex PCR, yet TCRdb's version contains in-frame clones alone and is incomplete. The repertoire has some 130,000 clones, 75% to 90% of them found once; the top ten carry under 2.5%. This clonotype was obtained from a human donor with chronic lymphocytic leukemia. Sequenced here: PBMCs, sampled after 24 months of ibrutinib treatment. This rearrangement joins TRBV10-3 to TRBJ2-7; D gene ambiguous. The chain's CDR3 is CAISQLSYEQYF. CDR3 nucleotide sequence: TGTGCCATCAGCCAGCTTTCCTACGAGCAGTACTTC.